The source of this T cell receptor beta chain is a study of blood T cell repertoires in COVID-19. Study-level background: Samples came from the United States, Italy and Spain, spanning acute and convalescent COVID-19.

This table comes from immunoSEQ multiplex PCR, and its TCRdb copy is limited to in-frame clones, with some not included. The data contain about 320,000 clones, about 89% of them singletons. The V end was cut by 1 base, the J end by 10 bases, with 16 bases between. The CDR3 spans 14 residues. Per the germline V gene, CDR1 is LGHDT and CDR2 is YNNKEL (reference sequence). The TCR originated in a man in his sixties who had recovered from COVID-19. The sequencing input was PBMCs or T cells enriched from blood (not recorded which). V gene TRBV3-1 (or the pseudogene TRBV3-2) combines with J gene TRBJ1-2; D perhaps matches TRBD1 (6 bases). The CDR3: CASSQAWGGQYYTF. The CDR3, as DNA: TGTGCCAGCAGCCAAGCATGGGGGGGCCAGTACTACACCTTC.